Reported below is one TCR beta chain. What this receptor recognizes is not known. The input lacks base qualities; no much larger clone sits a single base away. The immunoSEQ Assay, a bias-controlled multiplex PCR, was used to amplify TCRbeta CDR3 regions from genomic DNA. Per the original workflow: Nucleated cell counts per sample were estimated from amplification of reference gene primers within the assay. Sequence reads were collapsed and filtered to measure the absolute abundance of every unique TCRbeta CDR3 rearrangement. Productive Simpson clonality was computed per sample as the square root of Simpson's diversity index over productive rearrangements. In its TCRdb copy, this immuneACCESS table keeps in-frame sequences only and misses some clones. Where compared with another copy, unresolved V genes explain less than half of these, and the others have no known cause. That table gives V, J and clone size, and the DNA gave D and trimming. The sample table holds around 250,000 clones, of which around four fifths were seen once. Under 2% of the sample comes from the top ten.

The sample belongs to a study of blood T cell repertoires in COVID-19 (TCRdb year 2020). At the level of the whole study: The collaborator samples originated in the United States, Italy and Spain and spanned the acute and convalescent phases of COVID-19. The material from the prospective study consisted of cDNA or gDNA derived from T cells, B-cell-depleted T cells, or PBMCs. Subjects who had been exposed to COVID-19, were actively infected with it, or had recovered from it provided the deeply sampled blood TCRbeta repertoires that made up the dataset. The repertoires were made available in a free public database intended to serve as a resource for research on the immune response to SARS-CoV-2. Samples were obtained from the ongoing ImmuneRACE study (first 160 participants) and from approximately 1,200 subjects provided by 6 global collaborators. Nearly every sample came with metadata listing a de-identified subject ID, COVID-19 status, age in years and sex. Where HLA class I and class II types were available, the types were taken from metadata supplied by the sample provider, not from assay-based typing. What the work shows at the level of the full study, not this receptor alone: The amount of clinical and demographic metadata varied by source and participant and was provided uncurated.

The collaborating institutions used their own protocols to collect whole blood in K2EDTA tubes. For TCRbeta analysis, collaborators shipped samples as frozen whole blood, isolated PBMCs, or DNA extracted from either of those sample types. The germline V gene sets CDR1 to SGHTA and CDR2 to FQGNSA. The CDR3 runs 15 amino acids, cysteine and phenylalanine included. Of all the DNA, just the CDR3 is kept, 45 bases in frame from base 1. V drops 3 bases and J drops 2 bases, leaving 11 bases in between. The V and J genes are TRBV7-2 and TRBJ2-1, with TRBD2 perhaps the D gene, on 6 matching bases. Sequenced sample: peripheral blood. The clonotype was recovered from a woman at least 80 years old with acute or convalescent COVID-19. Read as DNA, the sequence is TGTGCCAGCAGCTTGGGGGGAGAGGCCTACAATGAGCAGTTCTTC. Its product reads: CASSLGGEAYNEQFF. Full variable domain (CDR3 extended with the reference TRBV7-2 and TRBJ2-1 proteins): GAGVSQSPSNKVTEKGKDVELRCDPISGHTALYWYRQSLGQGLEFLIYFQGNSAPDKSGLPSDRFSAERTGGSVSTLTIQRTQQEDSAVYLCASSLGGEAYNEQFFGPGTRLTVL.